This TCR beta chain comes out of a study of T cells in Graves' hyperthyroidism and ophthalmopathy (dated by TCRdb to between 2017 and 2020). A note on the overall study: Peripheral blood samples were taken at initial diagnosis, before any treatment was given. To identify distinguishing TCR V-J signatures, a discovery cohort of around 98 patients was used, comprising 43 with Graves' ophthalmopathy and 55 to 65 with stable Graves' hyperthyroidism. An independent validation cohort of about 19 hyperthyroidism patients and approximately 16 patients who later progressed to ophthalmopathy tested prospective prediction of ophthalmopathy. The 100 discovery patients were randomly split 7:3 into training and test sets. The study also compared thyroid tissue and blood T-cell repertoires from five or six Graves' hyperthyroidism patients. After blood sampling, hyperthyroidism patients were treated with methimazole at a starting dose of 30 mg daily, and ophthalmopathy patients were treated with high-dose intravenous methylprednisolone. The paper reports TCR Vbeta CDR3 sequencing of some 140 peripheral blood samples: approximately 41 ophthalmopathy, under 80 hyperthyroidism and approximately 17 progressor patients.

With regard to this clonotype: Which antigen it targets is not known. Per-base qualities were not stored, and no clone one base away is much larger.

The CDR3 spans 13 residues, from the cysteine through the phenylalanine. Only the CDR3 DNA stays, 39 bases, in frame from base 1. CDR1 is given as MNHEY and CDR2 as SVGAGI, both from the germline V gene. V is pared back by 4 bases and J by 4 bases, with 10 bases lying between the germline termini. The TCR beta CDR3 regions were amplified from RNA transcripts. A first-round RT-PCR of the TCR CDR3 used the HTBI primer set with the Qiagen OneStep RT-PCR kit. A second multiplex PCR round built the libraries, followed by size selection and purification. Sequencing of the libraries was done on an Illumina HiSeq2000 using paired-end 100 bp reads. In the authors' own workflow: SOAPnuke was used to process the raw data, with reads discarded if the reads contained adapters or uncalled bases, had a mean Phred below 15, or lacked an exact constant-primer or identifier match. High-quality paired reads were merged with COPE v1.2.5, and unique nucleotide sequences were defined as clonotypes. MiTCR v1.1 was used to align clonotypes to the IMGT TRBV, TRBD and TRBJ reference segments. The analysis included only V-J combinations with a frequency above 0.0001, which together covered 99% to 99.2% of the repertoires. The TCS score was defined as F50 (clonal expansion) divided by E x V (chaos), with BLOSUM62-based TCRdist calculated between CDR3 peptides within each V-J. Welch's t-statistics and random forest reduced fewer than 550 V-J features to roughly 13, which were used in a naive Bayes classifier (R e1071). The Morisita-Horn index was used to measure how similar the thyroid and blood repertoires were. TCRdb reworked the public reads: Q25 trimming with fastp, MiXCR clone assembly, productive beta chains retained. Rows are combined by CDR3 protein, so each entry shows the most common genes and DNA. The V and J calls come from TCRdb's annotation, not from the publication. Across this sample there are about 840,000 distinct CDR3 sequences, with 38% seen only once. The ten largest clonotypes hold 7% to 10% of the sample.

Graves' hyperthyroidism was defined as stable when no progression to ophthalmopathy occurred over 18 months of follow-up. The hyperthyroidism patients were between 18 and 65 years old and newly diagnosed, with a disease duration of less than 2 months. Exclusion was applied to patients with uncontrolled infections, other autoimmune diseases, pregnancy or lactation. Diagnoses were established on the basis of clinical symptoms, serum thyroxine and TRAb, thyroid ultrasound, and orbital computed tomography. PBMCs were isolated from about 9.2 ml of fresh peripheral blood by Ficoll-Paque density gradient centrifugation. Total RNA was extracted using Trizol reagent, and RNA quality was assessed on an Agilent 2100 Bioanalyzer. Summary of the overall study and its limitations: Sample size was not statistically predetermined, and investigators were not blinded to group allocation. In cross-validation, a model built on a 13 V-J signature told ophthalmopathy apart from stable hyperthyroidism with 85% to 90% sensitivity and approximately 84% specificity, and in testing the same model reached 80%/75%. During validation, the model predicted progression to ophthalmopathy a median of roughly 7.1 months ahead of onset, with around 71% sensitivity and less than 85% specificity. Blood samples also contained most of the expanded thyroid clonotypes (frequency above 0.001), which suggests that blood repertoires may reflect thyroid immune responses.

The TCR sequence derives from a man younger than 30 with Graves' hyperthyroidism. The specimen was blood. This chain is built from TRBV6-5 and TRBJ1-1; no D gene is confidently identified. The DNA sequence follows: TGTGCCAGCAGTTGCCGGGAGGGCACTGAAGCTTTCTTT. This translates into CASSCREGTEAFF.